The T cell receptor (beta chain) described here comes from a study of shared clonotypes between healthy human individuals. Findings and limits, study-wide: Against clonotypes common to all four donors, non-shared ones had lower generation probabilities. Sequencing depth was predicted to influence how clonotypes are shared among donors. Even with large depth, rarefaction showed that sorted-subset sequencing was incomplete. Memory subsets had estimated richness that was generally smaller than that of naive subsets.

Note on this clone: Its antigen is not known.

Some clones are missing from TCRdb's copy, which holds only in-frame ones; the method was immunoSEQ multiplex PCR. The sample lists over a million clones, roughly 96% seen once, with 1.2% in the top ten. The clonotype was recovered from a man younger than 45 in good health. What was sequenced was naive CD4+ T cells sorted from blood. Regarding subset: CD45RA+ positively selected.

For the CDR3, the DNA is TGTGCCACCTCCGGGACAGTTTCCTATGGCTACACCTTC. Residues: CATSGTVSYGYTF. V usage is TRBV28 and J usage is TRBJ1-2; 7 bases are a match to TRBD1. CDR1 and CDR2 (germline): MDHEN, SYDVKM. Losses at the gene ends were 10 bases for V and 4 bases for J; bases not matched to a gene: 9. This CDR3 contains 13 residues.